This T cell receptor beta chain originates from a study of cytomegalovirus exposure and HLA in healthy donors. Overall study: The same platform was used for the 100 to 150 validation repertoires and the roughly 640 first-cohort repertoires, a later analysis reported.

Overall study findings and caveats: Associated with cytomegalovirus, according to the listing, were 150 to 200 TCR beta chains. In vitro experiments confirmed that three CMV-associated chains were specific for CMV antigens.

The donors were members of the roughly 130-subject validation cohort (separate from the approximately 670-subject first cohort). For this clone: The antigen is undetermined.

The protocol was immunoSEQ multiplex PCR, while the TCRdb copy is restricted to in-frame clones and leaves out a portion. The repertoire holds 250,000 to 350,000 clones, around 90% seen once, with approximately 0.96% in the top ten. This CDR3 spans 13 amino acids. V shed 1 base and J shed 2 bases, with 6 bases lying between them. In germline, CDR1 is SGDLS, CDR2 YYNGEE. What was sequenced was PBMCs. This receptor was identified in a man aged 30 to 45 in good health and CMV-seronegative. The genes are TRBV9 and TRBJ1-1; D remains ambiguous. The CDR3 nucleotides read TGTGCCAGCAGCGTACGCGAAAACACTGAAGCTTTCTTT. Translation: CASSVRENTEAFF.